A single sample gave rise to the 19 T cell receptor beta chains below, sequenced in a study of T cell repertoires in cytomegalovirus infection (dated by TCRdb to about 2019). These reads were obtained on an Illumina HiSeq 1500. Through fastp at Q25 and MiXCR, TCRdb rebuilt clones from the public reads, retaining in-frame beta chains. CDR3 protein duplicates are merged, each entry listing the most common genes and DNA. The sample has about 740,000 distinct CDR3 sequences on record, approximately 40% of them singletons. The ten largest make up 2.5% to 3% of the sample. The sequenced sample consisted of PBMCs. The receptors shown here come from a human donor in good health (CMV status not recorded). Some clones in this sample may be carry-over from other donors' samples.

The chain links TRBV15 to TRBJ1-5, with a tentative D call TRBD1 (6 bases). The germline V and J ends were trimmed by 4 bases and 2 bases, with 15 bases remaining between them. The CDR3 covers 16 residues. Germline CDR1 reads LNHNV; CDR2 reads YYDKDF (reference sequence). The CDR3 nucleotides are TGTGCCACCAGCAATAGGGGGGGTCATGGCAATCAGCCCCAGCATTTT. Protein: CATSNRGGHGNQPQHF.

This sequence joins TRBV27 and TRBJ1-4; D is unresolved. The CDR3 sequence is 14 residues long. CDR1 and CDR2 (germline): MNHEY, SMNVEV (reference sequence). V was shortened by 6 bases and J by 8 bases, with 16 bases between the two germline ends. As DNA, the CDR3 is TGTGCCAGCAGGCCGGGCGTCTGGGCCGAAAAACTGTTTTTT. Protein product: CASRPGVWAEKLFF.

This clonotype occurred a few times. The rearrangement links TRBV6-5 to TRBJ2-7; 7 bases agree with TRBD2. V was pared by 2 bases and J by 1 base, with 8 bases of the junction left unmatched. The germline V gene encodes CDR1 MNHEY and CDR2 SVGAGI. The CDR3 covers 16 residues. The DNA of the CDR3 is TGTGCCAGCAGTTACGCTGGGTCTAGCGGATCCTACGAGCAGTACTTC. Translated, it gives CASSYAGSSGSYEQYF.

A single count supports this clonotype. V usage is TRBV4-1 and J usage is TRBJ1-1; TRBD1 matches at 7 bases. CDR3 length: 15 amino acids. Germline CDR1 is MGHRA and CDR2 is YSYEKL. V lost 3 bases, J lost 4 bases, and 8 bases stayed unmatched. The DNA for the CDR3 is TGCGCCAGCAGCCACTTTGGGGCAGGGGGCACTGAAGCTTTCTTT. Protein product: CASSHFGAGGTEAFF.

V is TRBV28 and J is TRBJ2-2; D remains ambiguous. V shed 2 bases and J shed 5 bases, with 9 bases lying between them. The CDR3 runs 14 residues. Germline assignment: CDR1 MDHEN and CDR2 SYDVKM. The CDR3 nucleotides read TGTGCCAGCAGTTTAGGAAGAAAGACCGGGGAGCTGTTTTTT. This sequence encodes CASSLGRKTGELFF.

This clonotype was counted many times. The genes are TRBV12-3 or TRBV12-4 and TRBJ1-3, with TRBD1 as a possible D gene (5 bases). Trimming shortened V by 8 bases and J by 0 bases, and 23 bases separated the two germline ends. The CDR3 consists of 18 residues. CDR3 in amino acids: CASSTADRPQSSGNTIYF. In nucleotides, the CDR3 is TGTGCCAGCTCGACCGCTGACAGACCCCAATCCTCTGGAAACACCATATATTTT.

The V gene is TRBV7-3, the J gene TRBJ2-1; the D is unclear. Trimming left V 6 bases short and J 0 bases short, with 15 bases between. The germline V gene has CDR1 SGHTA and CDR2 FQGTGA. The CDR3 length is 16 residues. The CDR3 coding sequence is TGTGCCAGCAGTTTCCGCCCCGATAGCTCCTACAATGAGCAGTTCTTC. It specifies CASSFRPDSSYNEQFF.

The chain carries TRBV27 and TRBJ1-6; TRBD1 agrees at 8 bases. Germline loops: CDR1 MNHEY, CDR2 SMNVEV (reference sequence). This CDR3 contains 13 residues. With 3 bases clipped from V and 10 bases from J, the junction kept 2 bases outside the gene matches. The CDR3 protein is CASSFRGRSPLHF. The CDR3 DNA follows: TGTGCCAGCAGTTTCAGGGGGCGGTCACCCCTCCACTTT.

In the case of this clonotype: The junction departs from the called germline gene at one end, perhaps through a read error. The chain uses TRBV28 and TRBJ2-1; 9 positions agree with TRBD2. Germline CDR1 is MDHEN and CDR2 is SYDVKM. The CDR3 is 13 residues long. CDR3 region: CASSPAGGDDQFF. For the CDR3, the DNA is TGTGCCAGCAGTCCAGCGGGGGGCGATGATCAGTTCTTC. The complete variable domain, with remaining parts taken from reference TRBV28 and TRBJ2-1, reads DVKVTQSSRYLVKRTGEKVFLECVQDMDHENMFWYRQDPGLGLRLIYFSYDVKMKEKGDIPEGYSVSREKKERFSLILESASTNQTSMYLCASSPAGGDDQFFGPGTRLTVL.

This clonotype has just a few counts. V is TRBV11-2 and J is TRBJ2-2; no clear D gene. The CDR3 runs 12 residues. With 3 bases removed from V and 7 bases from J, the gap between germline ends came to 6 bases. The germline V gene has CDR1 SGHAT and CDR2 FQNNGV. The CDR3 DNA sequence: TGTGCCAGCAGCTTTGAGCGCGGGGAGCTGTTTTTT. Translation gives CASSFERGELFF.

The rearrangement uses TRBV20-1 and TRBJ1-4, with TRBD1 matching 8 bases. V lost 3 bases and J lost 1; bases outside the gene matches: 13. Germline assignment: CDR1 DFQATT and CDR2 SNEGSKA (reference sequence). This CDR3 has 18 amino acids. CDR3 in amino acids: CSASPIMTGVRTNEKLFF. The CDR3 nucleotides read TGCAGTGCTAGTCCTATAATGACAGGGGTTAGAACTAATGAAAAACTGTTTTTT.

This clonotype was observed a handful of times. This rearrangement joins TRBV6-6 to TRBJ1-4; the D is unclear. The CDR3 has 15 residues. Germline CDR1 reads MNHNY; CDR2 reads SVGAGI (reference sequence). V shed 2 bases and J shed 0 bases, with 7 bases lying between them. The CDR3, as DNA: TGTGCCAGCAGTTACGAGGGAACAACTAATGAAAAACTGTTTTTT. This encodes CASSYEGTTNEKLFF.

This clonotype was counted at least ten times. The chain links TRBV7-2 to TRBJ2-7; perhaps D is TRBD1 or TRBD2 (6 bases each). Germline V gene sequence: CDR1 SGHTA, CDR2 FQGNSA. CDR3 size: 15 residues. V lost 1 base, J lost 6 bases, and 16 bases lay in between. CDR3 in DNA: TGTGCCAGCAGCTTAGGAGTCGGGGGACATTCCGAGCAGTACTTC. Protein sequence: CASSLGVGGHSEQYF. Using reference TRBV7-2 and TRBJ2-7 for the parts outside the CDR3, the full variable domain is GAGVSQSPSNKVTEKGKDVELRCDPISGHTALYWYRQSLGQGLEFLIYFQGNSAPDKSGLPSDRFSAERTGGSVSTLTIQRTQQEDSAVYLCASSLGVGGHSEQYFGPGTRLTVT.

This clonotype came up a few times. The V call is TRBV28, the J call TRBJ1-4; perhaps TRBD1 as D (5 bases). CDR1 and CDR2 from the germline V gene are MDHEN and SYDVKM. This CDR3 is built from 14 residues. Trimming removed 4 bases at V and 8 bases at J, with 14 bases between. In DNA, the CDR3 is TGTGCCAGCAGTTGGGCCGGGACCATAGAAAAACTGTTTTTT. This translates into CASSWAGTIEKLFF.

This clonotype was detected ten times or more. The chain employs TRBV3-1 and TRBJ1-6, with D hard to call. In germline, CDR1 is LGHDT, CDR2 YNNKEL (reference sequence). V was clipped by 0 bases and J by 6 bases, with 9 bases between them. This CDR3 is 15 amino acids long. For the CDR3, the DNA is TGTGCCAGCAGCCAAGAGGGAATCCGTAATTCACCCCTCCACTTT. It translates to CASSQEGIRNSPLHF.

This clonotype occurred a few times. This sequence joins TRBV28 and TRBJ1-4, with a tentative D call TRBD1 (6 bases). The V gene lost 5 bases and the J gene lost 5 bases, with 18 bases spanning the gap. In germline, CDR1 is MDHEN, CDR2 SYDVKM. CDR3 length: 16 amino acids. Written as DNA, the CDR3 is TGTGCCAGCAGTGCCCTTACCGGGACACTCAATGAAAAACTGTTTTTT. It translates to CASSALTGTLNEKLFF.

This clonotype was counted many times. V usage is TRBV7-8 and J usage is TRBJ2-7; 8 bases align to TRBD2. Germline lookup yields CDR1 SGHVS and CDR2 FQNEAQ. V lost 5 bases and J lost 1; bases outside the gene matches: 7. The CDR3 length is 15 residues. CDR3 bases: TGTGCCAGCAGCCGGGAGGGGGGTTCATCCTACGAGCAGTACTTC. It encodes CASSREGGSSYEQYF. The full variable domain, with the rest looked up from reference TRBV7-8 and TRBJ2-7, is GAGVSQSPRYKVAKRGQDVALRCDPISGHVSLFWYQQALGQGPEFLTYFQNEAQLDKSGLPSDRFFAERPEGSVSTLKIQRTQQEDSAVYLCASSREGGSSYEQYFGPGTRLTVT.

This clonotype came up a few times. The chain recombines TRBV7-9 with TRBJ1-5; no clear D. V dropped 4 bases and J dropped 3 bases, with 10 bases sitting between them. The CDR3 has 14 amino acids. The germline V gene encodes CDR1 SEHNR and CDR2 FQNEAQ (reference sequence). CDR3 sequence: CASSYGLNNQPQHF. The CDR3 DNA follows: TGTGCCAGCAGCTACGGACTGAACAATCAGCCCCAGCATTTT.

This clonotype has only a few counts. CDR3 sequence: CATAEWSNQPQHF. The CDR3 nucleotides read TGTGCCACTGCAGAGTGGAGCAATCAGCCCCAGCATTTT. The chain couples TRBV27 to TRBJ1-5; D remains ambiguous. Germline V gives CDR1 MNHEY, CDR2 SMNVEV (reference sequence). V gave up 10 bases and J gave up 1 base, with 11 bases separating them. The CDR3 is made up of 13 amino acids.